The 21 T cell receptor beta chains reported below all come from one sample, sequenced in a study of blood T cell repertoires in COVID-19. The protocol was immunoSEQ multiplex PCR, while the TCRdb copy is restricted to in-frame clones and leaves out a portion. The sample consists of 200,000 to 250,000 clones, about 85% of them appearing once. Sequencing input: peripheral blood. These receptors were taken from a woman aged 80 or over with active or convalescent COVID-19.

V usage is TRBV7-9 and J usage is TRBJ2-2; 8 bases fit TRBD1. Trimming removed 5 bases from V and 0 bases from J; junction bases left unmatched: 5. CDR1 is SEHNR, CDR2 FQNEAQ, per germline (reference sequence). The CDR3 is 16 residues long. This CDR3 is CASSAQGATNTGELFF. The CDR3 region has the DNA TGTGCCAGCAGCGCGCAGGGGGCTACGAACACCGGGGAGCTGTTTTTT.

The chain couples TRBV6-5 to TRBJ2-1, with a tentative D call TRBD1 (6 bases). The CDR3 length is 12 residues. Germline V gives CDR1 MNHEY, CDR2 SVGAGI. Trimming removed 6 bases at V and 6 bases at J, with 9 bases between. The CDR3 spells CASSGQPNEQFF. DNA of the CDR3: TGTGCCAGCAGCGGACAGCCCAATGAGCAGTTCTTC.

The rearrangement uses TRBV19 and TRBJ2-7; the D gene is possibly TRBD1 (5 bases). The CDR3 sequence is 15 residues long. Trimming removed 3 bases from V and 3 bases from J, with 15 bases in between. Per the germline V gene, CDR1 is LNHDA and CDR2 is SQIVND (reference sequence). CDR3 sequence: CASSIVQDRGYEQYF. The CDR3 coding sequence is TGTGCCAGTAGTATCGTACAGGATAGGGGCTACGAGCAGTACTTC.

J is TRBJ2-3 and V is TRBV18, with a weak D call TRBD2 (5 bases). Between the trimmed V and J ends, which lost 0 bases and 0 bases, there was a span of 10 bases. CDR3 length equals 16 residues. Germline CDR1 reads KGHSH; CDR2 reads LQKENI. CDR3 residues: CASSPPRGASTDTQYF. CDR3 nucleotide sequence: TGTGCCAGCTCACCACCTCGGGGAGCTAGCACAGATACGCAGTATTTT.

This chain's CDR3 is CSVVAGSSTDTQYF. CDR3 nucleotide sequence: TGCAGCGTTGTCGCAGGGTCTAGCACAGATACGCAGTATTTT. The V and J genes are TRBV29-1 and TRBJ2-3, with a possible D match to TRBD1 (5 bases). CDR3 length: 14 residues. V was pared by 4 bases and J by 0 bases, with 11 bases between. Per germline, CDR1 SQVTM and CDR2 ANQGSEA.

The chain joins TRBV5-5 to TRBJ1-1, with D possibly matching TRBD1 (6 bases). V was clipped by 1 base and J by 6 bases, with 10 bases between them. CDR3 length equals 13 residues. CDR1 SGHKS and CDR2 YYEKEE come from the germline V gene (reference sequence). The CDR3 spells CASSLRTAAEAFF. CDR3 bases: TGTGCCAGCAGCTTGAGGACAGCGGCTGAAGCTTTCTTT.

The chain has TRBV7-3 and TRBJ1-1; D is ambiguous. Germline CDR1 is SGHTA and CDR2 is FQGTGA. This CDR3 has 13 amino acids. V was clipped by 5 bases and J by 3 bases, with 10 bases between them. Written as DNA, the CDR3 is TGTGCCAGCAGCCAAAATCGGGACACTGAAGCTTTCTTT. It yields the protein CASSQNRDTEAFF.

This clone was seen only a few times. The chain employs TRBV5-5 and TRBJ1-3; D gene unclear. Trimming removed 0 bases at V and 2 bases at J, with 6 bases between. The length of the CDR3 is 14 residues. CDR1 SGHKS and CDR2 YYEKEE come from the germline V gene (reference sequence). In DNA, the CDR3 is TGTGCCAGCAGCTTGGAGGCGGCTGGAAACACCATATATTTT. Its protein is CASSLEAAGNTIYF.

This chain uses TRBV11-2 with TRBJ2-7, with 10 bases identical to TRBD1. Trimming removed 5 bases from V and 4 bases from J; junction bases left unmatched: 11. This CDR3 comprises 16 residues. The germline V gene encodes CDR1 SGHAT and CDR2 FQNNGV. The DNA for the CDR3 is TGTGCCAGCAGCCCAGTACCGGGACAGGGGTTATACGAGCAGTACTTC. Translation: CASSPVPGQGLYEQYF. Combining the CDR3 with reference TRBV11-2 and TRBJ2-7 gives the whole variable domain EAGVAQSPRYKIIEKRQSVAFWCNPISGHATLYWYQQILGQGPKLLIQFQNNGVVDDSQLPKDRFSAERLKGVDSTLKIQPAKLEDSAVYLCASSPVPGQGLYEQYFGPGTRLTVT.

The chain has TRBV2 and TRBJ1-1; a weak D match, TRBD1 (6 bases). The V end lost 5 bases, the J end lost 5 bases, and 21 bases lay between the germline ends. The CDR3 has 16 residues. Germline lookup yields CDR1 SNHLY and CDR2 FYNNEI. CDR3 DNA: TGTGCCAGCAGTCCTACTTATTTGGGGGCTGGGACTGAAGCTTTCTTT. Residues: CASSPTYLGAGTEAFF.

This chain uses TRBV18 with TRBJ2-1; unclear D gene. The V end was cut by 5 bases, the J end by 1 base, with 9 bases between. This CDR3 contains 14 residues. The germline V gene encodes CDR1 KGHSH and CDR2 LQKENI. This CDR3 is CASSEAPSYNEQFF. As DNA, the CDR3 is TGTGCCAGCTCAGAGGCTCCGTCCTACAATGAGCAGTTCTTC.

This clone was detected only a few times. J is TRBJ1-4 and V is TRBV2; D remains unclear. Germline assignment: CDR1 SNHLY and CDR2 FYNNEI. Trimming left V 4 bases short and J 8 bases short, with 8 bases between. The CDR3 covers 12 residues. As DNA, the CDR3 is TGTGCCAGCAGTGCACAAGCGGAAAAACTGTTTTTT. Amino acid sequence: CASSAQAEKLFF.

The genes are TRBV5-1 and TRBJ1-1, with a possible D match to TRBD1 (6 bases). Germline values: CDR1 SGHRS, CDR2 YFSETQ. The CDR3 runs to 14 residues. The V gene lost 0 bases and the J gene lost 11 bases, with 17 bases spanning the gap. The CDR3 sequence: CASSLESPGRGAFF. CDR3 nucleotides: TGCGCCAGCAGCTTGGAGTCCCCCGGAAGGGGGGCTTTCTTT.

The chain links TRBV9 to TRBJ2-5; a possible D gene is TRBD1 (5 bases). V was trimmed by 3 bases and J by 3 bases, leaving 9 bases between them. CDR1 is SGDLS, CDR2 YYNGEE, per germline. This CDR3 spans 13 amino acids. The CDR3 region has the DNA TGTGCCAGCAGCGAACAGGTTAAAGAGACCCAGTACTTC. Translated, it gives CASSEQVKETQYF.

The chain links TRBV5-5 to TRBJ1-2; TRBD1 matches 7 bases. There are 13 residues in the CDR3. The germline V gene has CDR1 SGHKS and CDR2 YYEKEE (reference sequence). V lost 4 bases and J lost 8; bases outside the gene matches: 8. CDR3 in amino acids: CASSLTGTRGYTF. The CDR3, as DNA: TGTGCCAGCAGCCTGACAGGGACGAGGGGCTACACCTTC.

CDR3 residues: CASSTGFYEQYF. In DNA, the CDR3 is TGTGCCAGCTCAACAGGGTTCTACGAGCAGTACTTC. V is TRBV18 and J is TRBJ2-7, with D maybe TRBD1 (6 bases). Germline-derived CDR1 and CDR2 are KGHSH and LQKENI. V was trimmed by 5 bases and J by 3 bases, leaving 8 bases between them. The CDR3 spans 12 residues.

This rearrangement joins TRBV11-2 to TRBJ2-1; TRBD1 matches 8 bases. Germline trimming cut 2 bases from V and 1 base from J; bases unmatched to any gene: 1. CDR1 SGHAT and CDR2 FQNNGV come from the germline V gene. CDR3 length: 15 residues. In DNA, the CDR3 is TGTGCCAGCAGCTTAACAGGGGGATCCTACAATGAGCAGTTCTTC. Encoded protein: CASSLTGGSYNEQFF.

This chain joins TRBV12-3 or TRBV12-4 and TRBJ2-7, with D tentatively TRBD2 (6 bases). The CDR3 consists of 13 residues. The V and J ends lost 6 bases and 4 bases respectively, with 13 bases between them. DNA of the CDR3: TGTGCCAGCAGGGTCGCCGGAGGGTACGAGCAGTACTTC. Amino acid sequence: CASRVAGGYEQYF.

The chain is built from TRBV12-3 or TRBV12-4 and TRBJ1-2; TRBD1 aligns across 7 bases. With 6 bases clipped from V and 7 bases from J, the junction kept 5 bases outside the gene matches. This CDR3 has 12 residues. The CDR3 region has the DNA TGTGCCAGCAGAACAGGGGCGGGTGGCTACACCTTC. This sequence encodes CASRTGAGGYTF.

The chain couples TRBV4-3 to TRBJ2-3; D uncertain. There are 14 residues in the CDR3. Germline loops: CDR1 LGHNA, CDR2 YSLEER. Trimming shortened V by 0 bases and J by 0 bases, and 4 bases separated the two germline ends. The CDR3 reads CASSQDGSTDTQYF. CDR3 nucleotides: TGCGCCAGCAGCCAAGATGGCAGCACAGATACGCAGTATTTT.

The chain carries TRBV6-5 and TRBJ2-2; 7 bases align to TRBD1. The CDR3 consists of 13 residues. J was trimmed by 7 bases and V by 6 bases; bases with no gene match: 5. CDR1 and CDR2 (germline): MNHEY, SVGAGI. The CDR3 DNA sequence: TGTGCCAGCAGGGACAACAGGGGCGGGGAGCTGTTTTTT. Residues: CASRDNRGGELFF.